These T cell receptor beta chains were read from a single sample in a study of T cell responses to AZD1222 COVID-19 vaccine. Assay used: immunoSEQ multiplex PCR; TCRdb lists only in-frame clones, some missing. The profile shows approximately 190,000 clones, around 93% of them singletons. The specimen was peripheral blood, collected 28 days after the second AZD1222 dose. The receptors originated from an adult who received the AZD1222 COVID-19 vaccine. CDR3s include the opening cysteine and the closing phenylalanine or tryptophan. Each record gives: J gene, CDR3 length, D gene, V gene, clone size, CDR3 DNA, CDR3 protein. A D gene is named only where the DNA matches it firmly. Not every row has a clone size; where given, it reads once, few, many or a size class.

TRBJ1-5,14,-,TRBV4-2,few,TGTGCCAGCAGCCAAGATTATAGCAATCAGCCCCAGCATTTT,CASSQDYSNQPQHF
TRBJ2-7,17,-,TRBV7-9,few,TGTGCCAGCAGCTTGGCCCTAACAGGCAAGAACCCCTACGAGCAGTACTTC,CASSLALTGKNPYEQYF
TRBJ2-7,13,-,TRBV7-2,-,TGTGCCAGCAGCATTAACAGGGACTACGAGCAGTACTTC,CASSINRDYEQYF
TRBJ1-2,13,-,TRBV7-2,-,TGTGCCAGCAGGCCTGCCTTGGCGGATGGCTACACCTTC,CASRPALADGYTF
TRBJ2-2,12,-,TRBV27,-,TGTGCCAGCGGAGTTCCCACCGGGGAGCTGTTTTTT,CASGVPTGELFF
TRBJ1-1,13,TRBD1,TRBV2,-,TGTGCCAGCAGAAATCCAGGGGGAGCTGAAGCTTTCTTT,CASRNPGGAEAFF
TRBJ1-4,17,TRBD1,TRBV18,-,TGTGCCAGCTCACTAAGCCAACAGGGGGCGGAAAGTGAAAAACTGTTTTTT,CASSLSQQGAESEKLFF
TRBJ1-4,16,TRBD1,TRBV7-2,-,TGTGCCAGCAGCATGACACCGGGACAGCTTAATGAAAAACTGTTTTTT,CASSMTPGQLNEKLFF
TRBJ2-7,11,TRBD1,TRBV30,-,TGTGCCTGGCGACAGGGAGTGGGGCAGTACTTC,CAWRQGVGQYF
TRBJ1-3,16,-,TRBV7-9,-,TGTGCCAGCAGCTTAGGAGCCAGGAGCTCTGGAAACACCATATATTTT,CASSLGARSSGNTIYF
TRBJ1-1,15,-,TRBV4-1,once,TGCGCCAGCAGACCCTTCACAGGGACGGGGACTGAAGCTTTCTTT,CASRPFTGTGTEAFF
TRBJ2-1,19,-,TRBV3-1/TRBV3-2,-,TGTGCCAGCAGTCAGAGAGCGGCAGGGACGGTCAGCTCCTACAATGAGCAGTTCTTC,CASSQRAAGTVSSYNEQFF
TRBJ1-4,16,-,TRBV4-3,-,TGCGCCAGCAGCCCGTCGGGACAATCAACTAATGAAAAACTGTTTTTT,CASSPSGQSTNEKLFF
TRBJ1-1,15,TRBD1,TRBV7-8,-,TGTGCCAGCAGCTTAACAGGGGGCGCGGAGACTGAAGCTTTCTTT,CASSLTGGAETEAFF
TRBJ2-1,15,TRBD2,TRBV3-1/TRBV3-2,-,TGTGCCAGCAGCCACACTAGCGGAGCATACAATGAGCAGTTCTTC,CASSHTSGAYNEQFF
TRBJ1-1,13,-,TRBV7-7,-,TGTGCCAGCAGCTCGCGTGAGAACACTGAAGCTTTCTTT,CASSSRENTEAFF
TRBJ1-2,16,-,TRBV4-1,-,TGCGCCAGCAGCCCTATCATAGGGCGGGGGGGCTATGGCTACACCTTC,CASSPIIGRGGYGYTF
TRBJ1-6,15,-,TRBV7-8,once,TGTGCCAGCAGCATCACGGGACGGTATAATTCACCCCTCCACTTT,CASSITGRYNSPLHF
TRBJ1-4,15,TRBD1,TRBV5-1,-,TGCGCCAGCAGCACGGGACAGGGGACTAATGAAAAACTGTTTTTT,CASSTGQGTNEKLFF
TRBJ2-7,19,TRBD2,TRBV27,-,TGTGCCAGCAGTCACGACCCGGGACTAGCGGGGGGCGGGTCCTACGAGCAGTACTTC,CASSHDPGLAGGGSYEQYF
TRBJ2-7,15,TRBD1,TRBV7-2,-,TGTGCCAGCAGCTTTCGAGGGACAGACTCCTACGAGCAGTACTTC,CASSFRGTDSYEQYF
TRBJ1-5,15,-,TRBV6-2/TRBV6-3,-,TGTGCCAGCAGCGCGAGAGGGACCCCTATTCAGCCCCAGCATTTT,CASSARGTPIQPQHF
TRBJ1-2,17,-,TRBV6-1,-,TGTGCCAGCAGTGATAACCTCGGGGCCTCCGCTAACTATGGCTACACCTTC,CASSDNLGASANYGYTF
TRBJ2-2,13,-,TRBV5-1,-,TGCGCCAGCAGCTTGGGTCGGGTCAGTCAGCTGTTTTTT,CASSLGRVSQLFF
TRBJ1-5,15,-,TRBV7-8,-,TGTGCCAGCAGCTTAGATGGCGGGGGCCATCAGCCCCAGCATTTT,CASSLDGGGHQPQHF
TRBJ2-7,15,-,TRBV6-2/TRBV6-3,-,TGTGCCAGCAGTTACCTTGCAGGAAGAGCCTACGAGCAGTACTTC,CASSYLAGRAYEQYF
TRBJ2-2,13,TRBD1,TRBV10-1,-,TGCGCCAGCGGAACACAGGGGGCAGGGGAGCTGTTTTTT,CASGTQGAGELFF
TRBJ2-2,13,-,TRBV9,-,TGTGCCAGCAGCGTAGTGGGGTCCGGGGAGCTGTTTTTT,CASSVVGSGELFF
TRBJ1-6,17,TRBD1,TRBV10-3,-,TGTGCCATCAGTGAAGCCGGTGACAGGGGACGGCGATCACCCCTCCACTTT,CAISEAGDRGRRSPLHF
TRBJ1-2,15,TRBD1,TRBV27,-,TGTGCCAGCGGGACCCAGACAGGGCCCCACTATGGCTACACCTTC,CASGTQTGPHYGYTF
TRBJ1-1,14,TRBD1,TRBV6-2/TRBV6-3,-,TGTGCCAGCAGTTACGGACAGGGGGGCACTGAAGCTTTCTTT,CASSYGQGGTEAFF
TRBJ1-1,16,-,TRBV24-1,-,TGTGCCACCAGTGTCGCCCGACCTGGAGATCGAGCTGAAGCTTTCTTT,CATSVARPGDRAEAFF
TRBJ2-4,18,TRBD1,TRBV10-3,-,TGTGCCATCAGTGAGTCAAGGACAGGGAGTACCTTGGCCAACATTCAGTACTTC,CAISESRTGSTLANIQYF
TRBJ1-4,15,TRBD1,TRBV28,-,TGTGCCAGCAGACCGACGACAGGGATGACTGAAAAACTGTTTTTT,CASRPTTGMTEKLFF
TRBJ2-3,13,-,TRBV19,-,TGTGCCAGTATCACGAGAGGGCTAGATACGCAGTATTTT,CASITRGLDTQYF
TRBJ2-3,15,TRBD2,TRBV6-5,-,TGTGCCAGCACCGGGACTAGCGCGATCACAGATACGCAGTATTTT,CASTGTSAITDTQYF
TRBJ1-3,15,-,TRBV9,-,TGTGCCAGCAGCGTAGGAACACTCCATGGAAACACCATATATTTT,CASSVGTLHGNTIYF
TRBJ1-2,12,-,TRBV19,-,TGTGCCAGTAGTATCCCCGGGGACGGCTACACCTTC,CASSIPGDGYTF
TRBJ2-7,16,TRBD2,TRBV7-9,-,TGTGCCAGCAGCGGAAGCGGGGGGTCCTCCTCCTACGAGCAGTACTTC,CASSGSGGSSSYEQYF
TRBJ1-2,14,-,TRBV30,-,TGTGCCTGGAAGGTCGGGGCGGAAAACTATGGCTACACCTTC,CAWKVGAENYGYTF
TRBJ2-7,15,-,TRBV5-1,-,TGCGCCAGCAGCTTGCTGGCAGGAGACTGGAACGAGCAGTACTTC,CASSLLAGDWNEQYF
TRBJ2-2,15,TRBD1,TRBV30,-,TGTGCCTTGTGGGCCGGGACAGGGGTCACCGGGGAGCTGTTTTTT,CALWAGTGVTGELFF
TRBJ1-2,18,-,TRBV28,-,TGTGCCAGCAGTTCGCCGATACCCCAACAGGACGTTAGGTATGGCTACACCTTC,CASSSPIPQQDVRYGYTF
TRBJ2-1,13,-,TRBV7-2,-,TGTACCAGCAGCTCCGACAGCTACAATGAGCAGTTCTTC,CTSSSDSYNEQFF
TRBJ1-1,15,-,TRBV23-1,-,TGCGCCAGCATCCACGGGAGCACCCTGGGGACTGAAGCTTTCTTT,CASIHGSTLGTEAFF
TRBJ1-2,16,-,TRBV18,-,TGTGCCAGCTCACCAGAGCGGGCACGCTCTCTGTATGGCTACACCTTC,CASSPERARSLYGYTF
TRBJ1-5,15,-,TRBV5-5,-,TGTGCCAGCAGCTTGGCTGTAGGGAGGGATCAGCCCCAGCATTTT,CASSLAVGRDQPQHF
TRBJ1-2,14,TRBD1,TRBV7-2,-,TGTGCCAGCACAACCGGCGGGACAGGCTATGGCTACACCTTC,CASTTGGTGYGYTF
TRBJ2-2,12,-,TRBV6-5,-,TGTGCCAGCAGTTACGACACCGGGGAGCTGTTTTTT,CASSYDTGELFF
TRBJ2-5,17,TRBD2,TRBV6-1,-,TGTGCCAGCAGTGACCCTCCGGGACTAGCGGCTCAAGAGACCCAGTACTTC,CASSDPPGLAAQETQYF
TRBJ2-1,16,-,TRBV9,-,TGTGCCAGCAGCGCGAGGACCGGGCCCCAGCCCAATGAGCAGTTCTTC,CASSARTGPQPNEQFF
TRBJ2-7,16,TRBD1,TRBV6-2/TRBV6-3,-,TGTGCCAGCAGTTACTCGCGGACAGGGGGGACCTCCGAGCAGTACTTC,CASSYSRTGGTSEQYF
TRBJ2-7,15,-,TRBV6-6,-,TGTGCCAGCAGTCCCACGGGGGTTAGCTCCTACGAGCAGTACTTC,CASSPTGVSSYEQYF
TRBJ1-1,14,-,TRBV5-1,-,TGCGCCAGCAGCCTCCGCACACCGAACACTGAAGCTTTCTTT,CASSLRTPNTEAFF
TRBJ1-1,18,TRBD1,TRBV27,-,TGTGCCAGCAAGCGCCTAGGACAGGGGGGAAGTGAGAACACTGAAGCTTTCTTT,CASKRLGQGGSENTEAFF
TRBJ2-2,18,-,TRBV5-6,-,TGTGCCAGCAGACTATATTTAGGGCGGATCCAGAACACCGGGGAGCTGTTTTTT,CASRLYLGRIQNTGELFF
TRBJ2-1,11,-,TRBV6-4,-,TGTGCCAGCAGCTATAACAATGAGCAGTTCTTC,CASSYNNEQFF